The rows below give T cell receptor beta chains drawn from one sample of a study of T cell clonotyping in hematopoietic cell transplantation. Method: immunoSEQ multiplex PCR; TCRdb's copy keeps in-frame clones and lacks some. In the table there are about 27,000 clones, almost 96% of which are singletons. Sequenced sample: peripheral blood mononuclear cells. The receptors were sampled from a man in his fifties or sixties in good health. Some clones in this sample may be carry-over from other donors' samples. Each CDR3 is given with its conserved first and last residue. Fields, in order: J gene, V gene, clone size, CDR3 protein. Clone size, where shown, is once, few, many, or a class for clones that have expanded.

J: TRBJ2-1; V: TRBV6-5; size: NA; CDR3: CASRRTDPTYNEQFF
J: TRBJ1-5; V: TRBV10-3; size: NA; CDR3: CAISAFLSNQPQHF
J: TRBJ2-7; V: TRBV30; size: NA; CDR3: CAVKGGEQYF
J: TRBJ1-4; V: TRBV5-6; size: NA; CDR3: CASSFRQGGNEKLFF
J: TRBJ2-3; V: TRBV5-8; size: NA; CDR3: CASSGVGPTDTQYF
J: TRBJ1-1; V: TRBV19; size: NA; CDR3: CASRGPREAFF
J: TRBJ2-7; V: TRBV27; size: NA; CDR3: CAYWGRGLAVQYF
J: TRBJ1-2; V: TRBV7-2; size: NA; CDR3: CASSLYGGAPLDYGYTF
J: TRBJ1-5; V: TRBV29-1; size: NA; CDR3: CSALGTDNQPQHF
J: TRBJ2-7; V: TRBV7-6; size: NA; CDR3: CASNLGGGPYEQYF
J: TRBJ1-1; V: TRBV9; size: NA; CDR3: CASSPGTGGTSEAFF
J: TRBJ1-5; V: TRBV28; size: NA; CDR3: CASSWTPFIDQPQHF
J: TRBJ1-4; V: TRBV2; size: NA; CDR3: CASSTDNNEKLFF
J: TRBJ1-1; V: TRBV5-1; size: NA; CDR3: CASSLDGANTEAFF
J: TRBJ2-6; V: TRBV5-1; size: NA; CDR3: CATLESGANVLTF
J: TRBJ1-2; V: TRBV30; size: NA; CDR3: CACMPQASYGYTF
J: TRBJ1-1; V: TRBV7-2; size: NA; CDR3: CASSAAGTGRAFF
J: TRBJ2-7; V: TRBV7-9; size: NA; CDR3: CASSKIAYEQYF
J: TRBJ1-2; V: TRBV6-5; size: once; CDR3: CASRYGGPRSYGYTF
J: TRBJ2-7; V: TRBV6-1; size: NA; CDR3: CASSGRMGTPYEQYF
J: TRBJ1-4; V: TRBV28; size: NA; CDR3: CASSPLRVLAEKLFF
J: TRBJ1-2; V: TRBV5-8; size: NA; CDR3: CASSLQGTRRRYTF
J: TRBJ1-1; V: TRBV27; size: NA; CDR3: CASSLQNMGNEAFF
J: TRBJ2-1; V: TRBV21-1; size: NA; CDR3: CASSTRLAGYNEQFF
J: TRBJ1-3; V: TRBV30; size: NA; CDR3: CAWSPPGTGITIYF
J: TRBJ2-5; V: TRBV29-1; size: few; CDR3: CSVEGTPWEETQYF
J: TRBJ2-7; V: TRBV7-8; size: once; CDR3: CASSLQKGYEQYF
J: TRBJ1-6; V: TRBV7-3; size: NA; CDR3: CASSLAGANSPLHF
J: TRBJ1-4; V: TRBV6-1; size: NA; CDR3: CASSVDRGSEKLFF
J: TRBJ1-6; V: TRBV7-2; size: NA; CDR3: CASSPTGASSGSPLHF
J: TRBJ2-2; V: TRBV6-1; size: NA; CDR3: CASSDRQGNTGELFF
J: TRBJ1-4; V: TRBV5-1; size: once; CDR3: CASSLAKGDLYEKLFF
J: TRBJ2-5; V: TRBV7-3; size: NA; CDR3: CASSLNRRETQYF
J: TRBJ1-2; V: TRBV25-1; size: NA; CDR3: CASSEEGWDYGYTF
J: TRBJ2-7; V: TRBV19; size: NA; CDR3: CASSHGQGYEQYF
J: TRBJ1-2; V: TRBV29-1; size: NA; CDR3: CSVGGYTF
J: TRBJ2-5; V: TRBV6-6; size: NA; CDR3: CASCYRASYQETQYF
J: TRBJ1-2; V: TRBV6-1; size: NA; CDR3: CASSELGTANYGYTF
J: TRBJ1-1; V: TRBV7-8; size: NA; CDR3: CASSIRPQGMNTEAFF
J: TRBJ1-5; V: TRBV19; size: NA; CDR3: CASSRRPGQGRAGNQPQHF
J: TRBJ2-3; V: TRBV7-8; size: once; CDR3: CASSSSRGGTQYF
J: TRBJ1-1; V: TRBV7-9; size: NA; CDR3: CASSLVPPWDTEAFF
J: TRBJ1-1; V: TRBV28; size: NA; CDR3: CASSFPTRGTEAFF
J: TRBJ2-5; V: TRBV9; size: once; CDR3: CASTRGVQETQYF